This entry lists 21 T cell receptor beta chains sequenced from one sample in a study of cytomegalovirus exposure and HLA in healthy donors. With 60 Vbeta and 13 Jbeta primers, the PCR was carried out. The protocol was immunoSEQ multiplex PCR, while the TCRdb copy is restricted to in-frame clones and leaves out a portion. The table includes about 190,000 clones, about 69% detected once. Sequenced input: PBMCs. These receptors originate from a man under 40 in good health and CMV-seropositive.

The chain carries TRBV2 and TRBJ2-7, with 7 bases that match TRBD1. The germline V gene has CDR1 SNHLY and CDR2 FYNNEI. Trimming removed 7 bases from V and 6 bases from J; junction bases left unmatched: 15. The CDR3 contains 15 residues. CDR3 coding DNA: TGTGCCAGCAAGGTAACTCCGGGACAGAAACTCGAGCAGTACTTC. Protein product: CASKVTPGQKLEQYF.

The rearrangement links TRBV28 to TRBJ2-1; D uncertain. Between the trimmed V and J ends, which lost 5 bases and 5 bases, there was a span of 4 bases. CDR3 size: 11 residues. Per the germline V gene, CDR1 is MDHEN and CDR2 is SYDVKM. CDR3 DNA sequence: TGTGCCAGCAGTCCTCACAATGAGCAGTTCTTC. The encoded protein is CASSPHNEQFF.

The chain employs TRBV7-2 and TRBJ2-1, with TRBD2 identical over 13 bases. Per the germline V gene, CDR1 is SGHTA and CDR2 is FQGNSA. The CDR3 runs to 19 residues. V lost 5 bases and J lost 3; bases outside the gene matches: 13. In DNA form, the CDR3 reads TGTGCCAGCAGCGCGAGACTAGCGGGAGGCTCTAGGGGCTACAATGAGCAGTTCTTC. It translates to CASSARLAGGSRGYNEQFF.

This chain joins TRBV7-2 and TRBJ1-6; D not certain. Germline values: CDR1 SGHTA, CDR2 FQGNSA. The CDR3 loop spans 12 amino acids. The V and J ends lost 1 base and 10 bases respectively, with 5 bases between them. The CDR3 DNA reads TGTGCCAGCAGCTTAGGTGGCTCACCCCTCCACTTT. Amino acids: CASSLGGSPLHF.

The DNA of the CDR3 is TGTGCCTGGAGTGTCTTTCGGGGAAACGAGCAGTACTTC. The encoded protein is CAWSVFRGNEQYF. V is TRBV30 and J is TRBJ2-7, with D maybe TRBD2 (5 bases). This CDR3 is 13 amino acids long. The V gene lost 0 bases and the J gene lost 5 bases, with 11 bases spanning the gap. Germline V gene data show CDR1 as GTSNPN and CDR2 as SVGIG (reference sequence).

The DNA of the CDR3 is TGTGCCAGCAGTTACGGACTGGGACAGGGGGCTGAGCAGTTCTTC. Translation: CASSYGLGQGAEQFF. The chain employs TRBV6-5 and TRBJ2-1; TRBD1 matches at 12 bases. Germline V gives CDR1 MNHEY, CDR2 SVGAGI. V shed 2 bases, J shed 9 bases, and the junction held 5 bases outside the gene matches. The CDR3 has 15 residues.

The CDR3 nucleotides are TGTGCCAGCAGTCACGGTCTCACAGATACGCAGTATTTT. Translated: CASSHGLTDTQYF. The rearrangement joins TRBV27 to TRBJ2-3; no firm D call. This CDR3 contains 13 residues. V was clipped by 5 bases and J by 2 bases, with 8 bases between them. The germline gives CDR1 MNHEY, CDR2 SMNVEV (reference sequence).

V and J are TRBV7-9 and TRBJ2-5; 11 bases are a match to TRBD2. There are 16 residues in the CDR3. Germline V lookup: CDR1 SEHNR, CDR2 FQNEAQ (reference sequence). V shed 5 bases and J 5 bases; nucleotides not matched to a gene: 10. CDR3 sequence (DNA): TGTGCCAGCAGCCGAGGACTAGCGGGCCGCGGCGAGACCCAGTACTTC. The encoded protein is CASSRGLAGRGETQYF. Using reference TRBV7-9 and TRBJ2-5 for the parts outside the CDR3, the full variable domain is DTGVSQNPRHKITKRGQNVTFRCDPISEHNRLYWYRQTLGQGPEFLTYFQNEAQLEKSRLLSDRFSAERPKGSFSTLEIQRTEQGDSAMYLCASSRGLAGRGETQYFGPGTRLLVL.

The chain uses TRBV21-1 and TRBJ1-3; the tabulated D call, TRBD1, remains unverified against the DNA. TRBV21-1 is an annotated pseudogene. The CDR3 is made up of 16 amino acids. The DNA of the CDR3 is TGTGCCAGCAGCATGGGACAGGGGGCGAGAAGGAACACCATATATTTT. It codes for CASSMGQGARRNTIYF.

The chain recombines TRBV28 with TRBJ2-6, with a weak D call TRBD2 (5 bases). Germline values: CDR1 MDHEN, CDR2 SYDVKM. CDR3 length equals 20 residues. Deletions cut 1 base from V and 0 bases from J, with 19 bases between. In nucleotides, the CDR3 is TGTGCCAGCAGTTTATTTAAATCCGGGAATATACTCTCTGGGGCCAACGTCCTGACTTTC. Protein sequence: CASSLFKSGNILSGANVLTF.

The chain carries TRBV28 and TRBJ1-4, with 8 bases aligning to TRBD1. Germline V gene lookup returns CDR1 MDHEN and CDR2 SYDVKM. The J segment lost 9 bases and the V segment lost 5 bases, leaving 14 bases of the junction unmatched. The CDR3 extends over 16 amino acids. In DNA form, the CDR3 reads TGTGCCAGCAGTCCCATCACAGGGGGTAACAGGAAAAAACTGTTTTTT. It translates to CASSPITGGNRKKLFF.

CDR3 amino acids: CASSLGGTGVYGYTF. Here the CDR3 DNA reads TGTGCCAGCAGTTTAGGCGGGACAGGGGTCTATGGCTACACCTTC. The chain joins TRBV28 to TRBJ1-2; TRBD1 agrees at 10 bases. Germline-derived CDR1 and CDR2 are MDHEN and SYDVKM. The junction had 4 bases not matched to a gene; V was cut back by 2 bases and J by 4 bases. The length of the CDR3 is 15 residues.

This clone was seen a single time. The chain carries TRBV6-1 and TRBJ2-7; 9 bases line up with TRBD1. Unmatched junction bases numbered 14, after V lost 11 bases and J lost 6 bases. The CDR3 has 14 residues. Looked up from germline, CDR1 is MNHNS and CDR2 is SASEGT. CDR3 sequence (DNA): TGTGCCGCGAGGGGACAGGGCATAATGGCCGAGCAGTACTTC. It specifies CAARGQGIMAEQYF.

This clone has more than one count but fewer than ten. The J gene is TRBJ1-1, the V gene TRBV27; perhaps TRBD1 as D (6 bases). The germline gives CDR1 MNHEY, CDR2 SMNVEV (reference sequence). V lost 1 base, J lost 4 bases, and 13 bases lay in between. This CDR3 is 15 amino acids long. The CDR3 region has the DNA TGTGCCAGCAGTTTATTGGCCAGGGGCGCCACTGAAGCTTTCTTT. It is translated as CASSLLARGATEAFF.

The gene calls are TRBV5-4 and TRBJ2-3; the D gene is possibly TRBD2 (5 bases). Germline assignment: CDR1 SGHNT and CDR2 YYREEE (reference sequence). The V end lost 5 bases, the J end lost 1 base, and 14 bases lay between the germline ends. This CDR3 spans 15 amino acids. The CDR3 nucleotides read TGTGCCAGCAGGGGAGAACGATCTGGCACAGATACGCAGTATTTT. Its protein product is CASRGERSGTDTQYF. The complete variable domain, with remaining parts taken from reference TRBV5-4 and TRBJ2-3, reads ETGVTQSPTHLIKTRGQQVTLRCSSQSGHNTVSWYQQALGQGPQFIFQYYREEENGRGNFPPRFSGLQFPNYSSELNVNALELDDSALYLCASRGERSGTDTQYFGPGTRLTVL.

The chain joins TRBV10-3 to TRBJ1-2, with 7 bases that match TRBD1. CDR1 is ENHRY, CDR2 SYGVKD, per germline. The junction had 6 bases not matched to a gene; V was cut back by 10 bases and J by 1 base. The CDR3 spans 13 residues. CDR3 region: CATNRDSNYGYTF. The DNA of the CDR3 is TGTGCCACCAACCGGGACAGTAACTATGGCTACACCTTC.

The chain links TRBV7-9 to TRBJ2-3; TRBD2 aligns across 7 bases. After removal of 4 bases from V and 1 base from J, the junction contained 2 bases not matched to a gene. The CDR3 is 14 amino acids. Germline V gene data show CDR1 as SEHNR and CDR2 as FQNEAQ (reference sequence). CDR3 sequence (DNA): TGTGCCAGCAGCTCGGGGGGAGGCACAGATACGCAGTATTTT. It translates to CASSSGGGTDTQYF.

This chain uses TRBV7-2 with TRBJ2-3, with D tentatively TRBD2 (6 bases). The CDR3 loop spans 16 amino acids. Trimming took 0 bases from V and 0 from J, leaving 10 bases between them. Germline-derived CDR1 and CDR2 are SGHTA and FQGNSA. CDR3 DNA sequence: TGTGCCAGCAGCTTAGCGATAGCGGCTAGCACAGATACGCAGTATTTT. It is translated as CASSLAIAASTDTQYF.

This clone was found a few times. The chain is built from TRBV10-3 and TRBJ2-5; 7 bases are shared with TRBD2. The V gene end was trimmed by 3 bases and the J gene end by 3 bases; junction bases not matched to a gene: 4. The CDR3 is 14 amino acids. The germline CDR1 and CDR2 sequences are ENHRY and SYGVKD. The CDR3, as DNA: TGTGCCATCAGTGATGGGGGGGATAAAGAGACCCAGTACTTC. This encodes CAISDGGDKETQYF.

This clone has a handful of counts. The sample contains more than one DNA sequence encoding this CDR3. CDR3: CASSLTGELFF. The CDR3 nucleotides are TGTGCCAGCAGTCTCACCGGGGAGCTGTTTTTT. The chain combines TRBV7-2 with TRBJ2-2; D ambiguous. The CDR3 sequence is 11 residues long. Trimming removed 6 bases at V and 4 bases at J, with 3 bases between. Germline V lookup: CDR1 SGHTA, CDR2 FQGNSA.

This clone has only a few counts. The rearrangement links TRBV7-2 to TRBJ2-5; D unclear. V lost 4 bases and J 5 bases, leaving 8 bases between the germline ends. Per the germline V gene, CDR1 is SGHTA and CDR2 is FQGNSA. CDR3 length: 12 amino acids. As DNA, the CDR3 is TGTGCCAGCAGCTCCTACCGGGAGACCCAGTACTTC. Its protein product is CASSSYRETQYF.